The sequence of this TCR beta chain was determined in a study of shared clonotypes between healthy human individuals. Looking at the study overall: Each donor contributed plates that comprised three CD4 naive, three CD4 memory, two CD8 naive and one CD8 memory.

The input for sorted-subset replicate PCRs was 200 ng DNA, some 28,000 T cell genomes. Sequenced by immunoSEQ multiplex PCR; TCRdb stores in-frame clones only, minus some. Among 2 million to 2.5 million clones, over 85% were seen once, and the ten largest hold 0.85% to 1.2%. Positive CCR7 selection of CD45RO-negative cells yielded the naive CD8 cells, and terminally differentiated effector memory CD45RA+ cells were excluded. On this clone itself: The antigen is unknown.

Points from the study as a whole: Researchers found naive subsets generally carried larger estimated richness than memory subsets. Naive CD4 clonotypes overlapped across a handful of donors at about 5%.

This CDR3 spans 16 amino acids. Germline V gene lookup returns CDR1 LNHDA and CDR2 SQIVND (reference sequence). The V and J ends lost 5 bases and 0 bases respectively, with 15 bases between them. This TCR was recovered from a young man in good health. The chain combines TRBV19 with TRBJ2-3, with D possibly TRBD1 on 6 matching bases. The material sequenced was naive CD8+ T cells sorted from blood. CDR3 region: CASSLRQEISTDTQYF. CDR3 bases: TGTGCCAGTAGTCTCCGACAGGAAATTAGCACAGATACGCAGTATTTT.